Each of the 26 T cell receptor beta chains below was sequenced from the same sample in a study of cytomegalovirus exposure and HLA in healthy donors. 13 Jbeta primers and 60 Vbeta primers were used for the PCR. The method was immunoSEQ multiplex PCR; TCRdb's version includes in-frame clones alone and lacks a portion of them. This repertoire shows 110,000 or so clones, 7% to 9.5% found once; its top ten account for around 6%. The specimen was PBMCs. All receptors derive from a woman between 40 and 55 years old in good health and CMV-seropositive.

The rearrangement links TRBV10-1 to TRBJ2-7; maybe TRBD1 (6 bases). Germline-derived CDR1 and CDR2 are WNHNN and SYGVQD (reference sequence). The CDR3 covers 15 residues. The ends were cut back, 5 bases at V and 3 bases at J, with 17 bases in the middle. The DNA for the CDR3 is TGCGCCAGCAGTAGTTCCGGGACACCGGTCTACGAGCAGTACTTC. As protein: CASSSSGTPVYEQYF.

Turning to this clone: The same CDR3 is also encoded by other DNA sequences in this sample. This chain connects TRBV5-1 to TRBJ1-3; unclear D gene. Per germline, CDR1 SGHRS and CDR2 YFSETQ. The CDR3 runs to 14 residues. Trimming left V 2 bases short and J 1 base short, with 7 bases between. CDR3 DNA: TGCGCCAGCAGCTTTATCGTATCTGGAAACACCATATATTTT. Translating it yields CASSFIVSGNTIYF.

The CDR3 is CASTGVRDQPQHF. For the CDR3, the DNA is TGTGCCAGCACCGGGGTTCGGGATCAGCCCCAGCATTTT. The chain uses TRBV2 and TRBJ1-5; D call uncertain. Germline V gene sequence: CDR1 SNHLY, CDR2 FYNNEI. V shed 7 bases and J shed 5 bases, with 12 bases lying between them. This CDR3 comprises 13 residues.

This chain connects TRBV6-4 to TRBJ2-1; D possibly corresponds to TRBD2 (6 bases). Trimming removed 0 bases at V and 8 bases at J, with 14 bases between. The CDR3 consists of 15 residues. Germline CDR1 MRHNA, CDR2 SNTAGT. CDR3: CASSDSAGRGDEQFF. CDR3 nucleotide sequence: TGTGCCAGCAGTGACTCTGCGGGGAGAGGGGATGAGCAGTTCTTC.

This clone was found a few times. This sequence joins TRBV15 and TRBJ2-7, with 7 bases that match TRBD2. Germline values: CDR1 LNHNV, CDR2 YYDKDF (reference sequence). This CDR3 region has 17 residues. The J segment lost 0 bases and the V segment lost 0 bases, leaving 8 bases of the junction unmatched. DNA of the CDR3: TGTGCCACCAGCAGAGATCAGGGCGGGGGAGACTCCTACGAGCAGTACTTC. The encoded protein is CATSRDQGGGDSYEQYF.

V gene TRBV19 combines with J gene TRBJ1-1; D unclear. Germline-derived CDR1 and CDR2 are LNHDA and SQIVND (reference sequence). This CDR3 comprises 15 residues. V lost 6 bases to trimming and J lost 3 bases, with 17 bases between them. CDR3 in DNA: TGTGCCAGTAGCCCCAGTGGAGGGTGGGACACTGAAGCTTTCTTT. This translates into CASSPSGGWDTEAFF.

This clone was detected only a few times. This chain joins TRBV5-1 and TRBJ2-5, with 8 bases that match TRBD1. Trimming took 4 bases from V and 2 from J; bases not matched to a gene: 4. Germline V gene sequence: CDR1 SGHRS, CDR2 YFSETQ. This CDR3 comprises 14 residues. The CDR3: CASSNRQGQETQYF. The CDR3 coding sequence is TGCGCCAGCAGCAACAGACAGGGGCAAGAGACCCAGTACTTC.

The chain combines TRBV4-1 with TRBJ1-4; 7 nucleotides match TRBD1. CDR1 and CDR2 (germline): MGHRA, YSYEKL. Unmatched junction bases numbered 9, after V lost 8 bases and J lost 3 bases. The length of the CDR3 is 15 residues. In DNA form, the CDR3 reads TGCGCCAGCGGCCGCCCGGGACAGTCTAATGAAAAACTGTTTTTT. Translating gives CASGRPGQSNEKLFF.

This clone was counted only a few times. The chain links TRBV6-1 to TRBJ2-1; TRBD1 matches 7 bases. Losses at the gene ends were 2 bases for V and 2 bases for J; bases not matched to a gene: 0. The germline V gene encodes CDR1 MNHNS and CDR2 SASEGT. The CDR3 has 14 residues. In nucleotides, the CDR3 is TGTGCCAGCAGTGAACAGGGGGCCTACAATGAGCAGTTCTTC. Protein sequence: CASSEQGAYNEQFF.

This clone was picked up a small number of times. The rearrangement joins TRBV29-1 to TRBJ1-5; tentative D call: TRBD1 (5 bases). The CDR3 spans 13 residues. Deletions cut 6 bases from V and 4 bases from J, with 13 bases between. CDR1 and CDR2 from the germline V gene are SQVTM and ANQGSEA. The CDR3 nucleotides read TGCAGCGTGGGGAGGGACGGGAATCAGCCCCAGCATTTT. This sequence encodes CSVGRDGNQPQHF.

The chain links TRBV6-6 to TRBJ1-3, with D possibly being TRBD1 (5 bases). The CDR3 covers 16 residues. Trimming cost V 2 bases and J 1 base, with 12 bases left between them. Germline V gives CDR1 MNHNY, CDR2 SVGAGI (reference sequence). The CDR3, as DNA: TGTGCCAGCAGTTACGCGGCAGGGAATTCTGGAAACACCATATATTTT. The encoded protein is CASSYAAGNSGNTIYF.

The rearrangement uses TRBV5-1 and TRBJ1-1; no reliable D call. CDR1 is SGHRS and CDR2 is YFSETQ in the germline V gene. V was cut by 0 bases and J by 10 bases, with 13 bases left in between. CDR3 length: 13 amino acids. The CDR3 DNA reads TGCGCCAGCAGCTTGGGCGGGTCCGTTGCAGCTTTCTTT. Its translation: CASSLGGSVAAFF. Using reference TRBV5-1 and TRBJ1-1 for the parts outside the CDR3, the full variable domain is KAGVTQTPRYLIKTRGQQVTLSCSPISGHRSVSWYQQTPGQGLQFLFEYFSETQRNKGNFPGRFSGRQFSNSRSEMNVSTLELGDSALYLCASSLGGSVAAFFGQGTRLTVV.

This chain joins TRBV27 and TRBJ1-5, with 9 bases aligning to TRBD1. The V segment lost 5 bases and the J segment 2 bases; nucleotides outside the gene matches: 4. CDR1 is MNHEY and CDR2 is SMNVEV in the germline V gene (reference sequence). The CDR3 has 15 amino acids. The CDR3 DNA reads as TGTGCCAGCAGTCCACAGGGGGCTGGCAATCAGCCCCAGCATTTT. This gives the protein CASSPQGAGNQPQHF.

The CDR3 protein is CASRPGTGGNGYTF. CDR3 nucleotide sequence: TGTGCCAGCAGACCCGGGACAGGGGGAAATGGCTACACCTTC. The chain recombines TRBV5-6 with TRBJ1-2; 11 bases are shared with TRBD1. V dropped 5 bases and J dropped 6; count of bases not matched to a gene: 6. Per the germline V gene, CDR1 is SGHDT and CDR2 is YYEEEE. This CDR3 comprises 14 residues.

This sequence joins TRBV28 and TRBJ1-1; no definite D call. The CDR3 has 17 amino acids. Trimming took off 4 bases at V and 1 base at J, with 19 bases between the two ends. CDR1 is MDHEN and CDR2 is SYDVKM in the germline V gene. CDR3 sequence (DNA): TGTGCCAGCAGTTACCGCCCTCTTGCGGGGAAGAACACTGAAGCTTTCTTT. This codes for CASSYRPLAGKNTEAFF.

This clone has a handful of counts. Here the CDR3 DNA reads TGTGCCAGCAGCTTGGCGCGACTAGCAGAGCAGTATTTT. It encodes CASSLARLAEQYF. The chain uses TRBV5-6 and TRBJ2-3; 7 bases align to TRBD2. After removal of 0 bases from V and 11 bases from J, the junction contained 6 bases not matched to a gene. The CDR3 contains 13 residues. Looked up from germline, CDR1 is SGHDT and CDR2 is YYEEEE. Supplemented by reference TRBV5-6 and TRBJ2-3, the full variable domain reads DAGVTQSPTHLIKTRGQQVTLRCSPKSGHDTVSWYQQALGQGPQFIFQYYEEEERQRGNFPDRFSGHQFPNYSSELNVNALLLGDSALYLCASSLARLAEQYFGPGTRLTVL.

This chain uses TRBV5-1 with TRBJ2-3, with D possibly TRBD2 on 5 matching bases. V lost 4 bases and J lost 2, with 8 bases in between. The CDR3 consists of 13 residues. Germline values: CDR1 SGHRS, CDR2 YFSETQ. CDR3 nucleotide sequence: TGCGCCAGCAGCAGACTAAACACAGATACGCAGTATTTT. The encoded protein is CASSRLNTDTQYF. The complete variable domain, with remaining parts taken from reference TRBV5-1 and TRBJ2-3, reads KAGVTQTPRYLIKTRGQQVTLSCSPISGHRSVSWYQQTPGQGLQFLFEYFSETQRNKGNFPGRFSGRQFSNSRSEMNVSTLELGDSALYLCASSRLNTDTQYFGPGTRLTVL.

The J gene is TRBJ2-6, the V gene TRBV6-1; D gene ambiguous. Per the germline V gene, CDR1 is MNHNS and CDR2 is SASEGT. Between the trimmed V and J ends, which lost 8 bases and 3 bases, there was a span of 11 bases. The CDR3 extends over 14 amino acids. This CDR3 is CASALVGGANVLTF. The CDR3, as DNA: TGTGCCAGCGCCCTTGTCGGTGGGGCCAACGTCCTGACTTTC.

This clone was recorded a few times. The rearrangement joins TRBV13 to TRBJ1-5; 9 bases match TRBD1. The germline gives CDR1 PRHDT, CDR2 FYEKMQ (reference sequence). The length of the CDR3 is 14 residues. The V and J ends lost 6 bases and 4 bases, in that order; junction bases with no gene match: 4. CDR3 nucleotides: TGTGCCAGCAGGCCGGACAGGGGTAATCAGCCCCAGCATTTT. It is translated as CASRPDRGNQPQHF.

This clone was recorded a few times. The rearrangement joins TRBV28 to TRBJ2-7, with D maybe TRBD1 (5 bases). The CDR3 extends over 13 amino acids. Germline V gene lookup returns CDR1 MDHEN and CDR2 SYDVKM. Trimming removed 3 bases at V and 0 bases at J, with 6 bases between. The CDR3 loop is CASSLDNSYEQYF. CDR3 coding DNA: TGTGCCAGCAGTTTGGACAACTCCTACGAGCAGTACTTC.

The table lists this clone with a few counts. The junction and the germline gene differ at one end; a read error may be behind it. This chain links TRBV6-5 with TRBJ1-4, with a tentative D call TRBD1 (5 bases). This CDR3 spans 15 amino acids. Looked up from germline, CDR1 is MNHEY and CDR2 is SVGAGI. Here the CDR3 DNA reads TGTGCCAGCAGCTACTCCGGGGGTATTAATGAAAAACTGTTTTTT. This sequence encodes CASSYSGGINEKLFF.

This rearrangement joins TRBV2 to TRBJ1-1; D uncertain. Trimming left V 4 bases short and J 7 bases short, with 10 bases between. Germline CDR1 is SNHLY and CDR2 is FYNNEI. There are 12 residues in the CDR3. The CDR3 sequence: CASSVTAGEAFF. The CDR3 DNA is TGTGCCAGCAGTGTAACGGCAGGTGAAGCTTTCTTT.

In this sample, this clone turned up a few times. The V call is TRBV19, the J call TRBJ2-7, with TRBD1 matching over 8 bases. The CDR3 is 15 amino acids. The trim removed 8 bases at V and 2 bases at J, leaving 11 bases unmatched. Germline values: CDR1 LNHDA, CDR2 SQIVND (reference sequence). In DNA form, the CDR3 reads TGTGCCAGTCGTGAGCGGACAGGGCTAACCTACGAGCAGTACTTC. Protein sequence: CASRERTGLTYEQYF.

This clone was found a few times. This chain links TRBV4-2 with TRBJ2-6; D may be TRBD1 (7 bases). The germline gives CDR1 LGHNA, CDR2 YNFKEQ. V lost 1 base and J 3 bases, leaving 19 bases between the germline ends. The CDR3 loop spans 19 amino acids. CDR3 loop: CASSQGEGAGGGGANVLTF. The CDR3 DNA reads as TGTGCCAGCAGCCAAGGCGAGGGGGCCGGGGGCGGTGGGGCCAACGTCCTGACTTTC.

This clone was observed a few times. The genes are TRBV2 and TRBJ1-5, with D maybe TRBD1 (6 bases). CDR3 size: 15 residues. CDR1 is SNHLY, CDR2 FYNNEI, per germline. V lost 8 bases, J lost 6 bases, and 20 bases lay in between. The CDR3: CASHRGGVMVQPQHF. The CDR3 DNA is TGTGCCAGCCACCGAGGGGGGGTAATGGTTCAGCCCCAGCATTTT.

The chain joins TRBV7-8 to TRBJ1-2, with TRBD1 matching over 7 bases. The CDR3 extends over 14 amino acids. CDR1 and CDR2 from the germline V gene are SGHVS and FQNEAQ. Losses at the gene ends were 4 bases for V and 1 base for J; bases not matched to a gene: 3. The CDR3 region has the DNA TGTGCCAGCAGCTCCAGGGGGGATAACTATGGCTACACCTTC. Translation: CASSSRGDNYGYTF.